The 23 T cell receptor beta chains below all came from one sample that was sequenced in a study of glioma-infiltrating T cells. The iRepertoire nested amplicon-rescue multiplex PCR amplified TCR alpha and beta CDR3s from RNA. TCRdb re-called the multiplex PCR reads through MiXCR, storing one row per CDR3 protein. The data hold under 200,000 distinct CDR3 sequences, with roughly two fifths observed a single time. The specimen sequenced was glioma tissue, nonneoplastic brain tissue, or PBMCs (not recorded which). Every receptor here comes from a human donor with low-grade glioma or glioblastoma, undergoing nonglioma brain surgery, or in good health (not recorded which).

The table lists this clonotype with many counts. V usage is TRBV24-1 and J usage is TRBJ2-7, with D hard to call. The CDR3 is 13 amino acids. In germline, CDR1 is KGHDR, CDR2 SFDVKD. V lost 5 bases and J lost 6, with 13 bases in between. Here the CDR3 DNA reads TGTGCCACCAGTGTGGCAGTCGGCGGCGAGCAGTACTTC. Translation gives CATSVAVGGEQYF.

This clonotype was counted between two and nine times. Given a much more abundant clone one base away, this may be a read error. No conserved phenylalanine or tryptophan is present at the end of the CDR3, so a read error is the likely explanation. The chain uses TRBV20-1 and TRBJ1-2; 8 bases are a match to TRBD1. In germline, CDR1 is DFQATT, CDR2 SNEGSKA (reference sequence). This CDR3 is built from 12 residues. Germline trimming cut 1 base from V and 7 bases from J; bases unmatched to any gene: 2. The CDR3 region has the DNA TGCAGTGCTAGAGCGGACAGGGTTGGCTACACCTCC. Its translation is CSARADRVGYTS.

This clonotype was detected only once. This may be a read error, as it is one base from a much larger clone. The chain combines TRBV7-3 with TRBJ1-2; the D gene is possibly TRBD1 (5 bases). The CDR3 has 15 amino acids. In germline, CDR1 is SGHTA, CDR2 FQGTGA. Trimming took 2 bases from V and 5 from J, leaving 15 bases between them. The CDR3 bases are TGTGCCAGCAGCTTAGGAGGGGCCCTTGAGTATGGCTACACCTTC. Its translation: CASSLGGALEYGYTF. Using reference TRBV7-3 and TRBJ1-2 for the parts outside the CDR3, the full variable domain is GAGVSQTPSNKVTEKGKYVELRCDPISGHTALYWYRQSLGQGPEFLIYFQGTGAADDSGLPNDRFFAVRPEGSVSTLKIQRTERGDSAVYLCASSLGGALEYGYTFGSGTRLTVV.

The table lists this clonotype with many counts. The J gene is TRBJ2-7, the V gene TRBV20-1, with TRBD1 matching 7 bases. Germline CDR1 reads DFQATT; CDR2 reads SNEGSKA (reference sequence). The CDR3 is made up of 11 amino acids. CDR3 region: CIADRVDEQYF. In DNA, the CDR3 is TGCATCGCTGACAGGGTGGATGAACAGTACTTC.

This sequence joins TRBV12-3 or TRBV12-4 and TRBJ2-2; D may be TRBD1 (6 bases). The CDR3 loop spans 14 amino acids. The germline V and J ends were trimmed by 10 bases and 1 base, with 13 bases remaining between them. CDR3 DNA sequence: TGTGCCACCTCCGGGACACAGAACACCGGGGAGCTGTTTTTT. Translated, it gives CATSGTQNTGELFF.

This clonotype was detected a few times. CDR3 DNA sequence: TGCGCCAGCAGTCGCGGGGGGGGAGCAGGGGTTACCTACGAGCAGTACTTC. Amino acid sequence: CASSRGGGAGVTYEQYF. The chain is built from TRBV5-1 and TRBJ2-7, with 9 nucleotides matching TRBD2. Germline V gene sequence: CDR1 SGHRS, CDR2 YFSETQ. Trimming removed 5 bases from V and 2 bases from J; junction bases left unmatched: 14. The length of the CDR3 is 17 residues.

In its sample, this clonotype was seen many times. The chain combines TRBV10-3 with TRBJ2-5, with 11 bases fitting TRBD2. V lost 6 bases and J lost 3; bases outside the gene matches: 3. The germline gives CDR1 ENHRY, CDR2 SYGVKD. This CDR3 region has 14 residues. The DNA of the CDR3 is TGTGCCATCAGCTCGGGACTAGCGGAAGAGACCCAGTACTTC. This translates into CAISSGLAEETQYF.

This chain uses TRBV12-3 or TRBV12-4 with TRBJ2-5; D is unresolved. The CDR3 covers 12 residues. The V end was cut by 7 bases, the J end by 4 bases, with 10 bases between. The DNA of the CDR3 is TGTGCCAGCACCCTCGGGCTAGAGACCCAGTACTTC. The encoded protein is CASTLGLETQYF.

This clonotype was detected only a few times. This chain uses TRBV12-3 or TRBV12-4 with TRBJ1-1; D perhaps matches TRBD1 (6 bases). This CDR3 has 13 amino acids. V was pared by 8 bases and J by 3 bases, with 13 bases between. The DNA for the CDR3 is TGTGCCAGCCACGTAGGGGGACACACTGAAGCTTTCTTT. Translating gives CASHVGGHTEAFF.

This clonotype was observed a handful of times. The genes are TRBV29-1 and TRBJ2-3, with D perhaps given as TRBD1 or TRBD2 (6 bases each). CDR3 size: 14 residues. The V end lost 3 bases, the J end lost 1 base, and 11 bases lay between the germline ends. The V gene's germline CDR1 is SQVTM and CDR2 ANQGSEA. The CDR3 DNA sequence: TGCAGCGTTGACGGGGGCTGGGGCACAGATACGCAGTATTTT. This sequence encodes CSVDGGWGTDTQYF.

In this sample, this clonotype turned up a few times. The chain couples TRBV3-1 to TRBJ2-5; no firm D call. The CDR3 is 15 residues long. The germline CDR1 and CDR2 sequences are LGHDT and YNNKEL (reference sequence). V lost 5 bases and J lost 5, with 18 bases in between. For the CDR3, the DNA is TGTGCCAGCAGCGACGAACTCCAGTCCCGGGAGACCCAGTACTTC. Amino acids: CASSDELQSRETQYF.

The chain couples TRBV28 to TRBJ2-1; no definite D call. This CDR3 is 14 amino acids long. Trimming removed 2 bases at V and 1 base at J, with 6 bases between. Germline assignment: CDR1 MDHEN and CDR2 SYDVKM. CDR3 bases: TGTGCCAGCAGTTTAGTGGGATCCTACAATGAGCAGTTCTTC. Its translation is CASSLVGSYNEQFF.

For this clonotype: This may be a read error, as it is one base from a much larger clone. This chain connects TRBV7-6 to TRBJ1-1, with D possibly TRBD1 on 5 matching bases. CDR1 is SGHVS and CDR2 is FNYEAQ in the germline V gene. The CDR3 runs to 13 residues. The CDR3 DNA reads as TGTGCCAGCAGCATGACAGCTAACACTCAAGCTTTCTTT. Its translation: CASSMTANTQAFF.

Worth noting for this clonotype: Just one base apart from a much larger clone, this may be a read error. The V call is TRBV12-3 or TRBV12-4, the J call TRBJ1-1, with unresolved D. The CDR3 runs to 13 residues. With 5 bases removed from V and 4 bases from J, the gap between germline ends came to 11 bases. CDR3 nucleotide sequence: TGTGCCAGCAGTCAGTGTTCGGGCACTGAAGCTTTCTTT. This encodes CASSQCSGTEAFF.

This clonotype was detected ten times or more. The CDR3 region has the DNA TGTGCCAGCACCCCGACTGGGGGGCCTAACACTGAAGCTTTCTTT. The encoded protein is CASTPTGGPNTEAFF. The V gene is TRBV7-8, the J gene TRBJ1-1; possibly TRBD1 for D (6 bases). V was clipped by 7 bases and J by 2 bases, with 17 bases between them. This CDR3 has 15 amino acids. The germline CDR1 and CDR2 sequences are SGHVS and FQNEAQ.

This clonotype was seen repeatedly, ten times or more. V gene TRBV7-9 combines with J gene TRBJ2-1, with a tentative D call TRBD1 (7 bases). Germline V CDR1 and CDR2: SEHNR, FQNEAQ (reference sequence). There are 15 residues in the CDR3. V gave up 2 bases and J gave up 4 bases, with 12 bases separating them. The CDR3 DNA is TGTGCCAGCAGCTTAAAGGGGGGACAGTACAATGAGCAGTTCTTC. Translated, it gives CASSLKGGQYNEQFF. Full variable domain (remainder filled in from reference TRBV7-9 and TRBJ2-1): DTGVSQNPRHKITKRGQNVTFRCDPISEHNRLYWYRQTLGQGPEFLTYFQNEAQLEKSRLLSDRFSAERPKGSFSTLEIQRTEQGDSAMYLCASSLKGGQYNEQFFGPGTRLTVL.

A remark on this clonotype: A read error may explain this, as a much larger clone is one base away. The chain joins TRBV12-3 or TRBV12-4 to TRBJ1-1, with a possible D match to TRBD1 (5 bases). V lost 8 bases and J lost 2, with 21 bases in between. The CDR3 runs 16 residues. The CDR3 nucleotides read TGTGCCAGCGGCCGCGGGGGAGAGGGCCCTAACACTGAAGCTTTCTTT. It encodes CASGRGGEGPNTEAFF.

The genes are TRBV11-3 and TRBJ2-2, with 13 bases that match TRBD2. J lost 5 bases, V lost 6 bases, and 6 bases had no gene match. The CDR3 has 16 residues. Germline-derived CDR1 and CDR2 are SGHNT and YENEEA. CDR3 region: CASSRTSGRWTGELFF. The DNA for the CDR3 is TGTGCCAGCAGTCGGACTAGCGGGAGATGGACCGGGGAGCTGTTTTTT.

V and J are TRBV6-1 and TRBJ2-1; perhaps TRBD1 as D (5 bases). Trimming pared 9 bases from V and 8 bases from J, leaving 14 bases between. The CDR3 loop spans 12 amino acids. Looked up from germline, CDR1 is MNHNS and CDR2 is SASEGT. CDR3 amino acids: CARDINVDEQFF. The DNA of the CDR3 is TGTGCCAGGGACATTAACGTCGATGAGCAGTTCTTC.

This clonotype was found a few times. The J gene is TRBJ2-5, the V gene TRBV4-2; D might be TRBD2 (7 bases). Germline V gene data show CDR1 as LGHNA and CDR2 as YNFKEQ. The CDR3 is made up of 15 amino acids. The V end lost 4 bases, the J end lost 5 bases, and 17 bases lay between the germline ends. The CDR3 coding sequence is TGTGCCAGCAGCCTCGAACGGGGGGCCAAGGAGACCCAGTACTTC. Its translation is CASSLERGAKETQYF.

In regard to this clonotype: An end of the junction differs from the germline gene, which may be a read error. V and J are TRBV4-1 and TRBJ1-3; D gene uncertain. Germline CDR1 MGHRA, CDR2 YSYEKL. The CDR3 is 16 residues long. This chain's CDR3 is CASRQVPGRTGNTIYF. The CDR3 DNA is TGCGCCAGCAGACAAGTCCCGGGGAGGACTGGAAACACCATATATTTT.

The chain has TRBV19 and TRBJ1-5, with D unresolved. Germline CDR1 is LNHDA and CDR2 is SQIVND (reference sequence). This CDR3 is built from 14 residues. Trimming removed 2 bases at V and 6 bases at J, with 11 bases between. CDR3 amino acids: CASSISQHLQPQHF. The CDR3 DNA is TGTGCCAGTAGTATAAGCCAACACCTTCAGCCCCAGCATTTT.

Comment on this clonotype: A much bigger clone sits one base away, suggesting this may be a read error. This chain uses TRBV11-2 with TRBJ2-2, with 7 bases fitting TRBD2. Germline V lookup: CDR1 SGHAT, CDR2 FQNNGV. The CDR3 contains 16 residues. CDR3 coding DNA: TGTGCCAGCAGATTAAATAGCGGGCAGAACGCCGGGGAGCTGTTTTTT. Translating it yields CASRLNSGQNAGELFF.